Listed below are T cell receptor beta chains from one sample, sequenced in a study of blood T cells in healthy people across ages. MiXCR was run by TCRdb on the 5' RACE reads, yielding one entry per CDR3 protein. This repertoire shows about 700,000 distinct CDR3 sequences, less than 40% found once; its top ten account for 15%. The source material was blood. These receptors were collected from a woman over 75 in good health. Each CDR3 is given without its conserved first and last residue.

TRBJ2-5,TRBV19,ASRGLVAETQY
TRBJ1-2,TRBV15,ATSRENSGYT
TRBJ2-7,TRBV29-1,SVEGPGYEQY
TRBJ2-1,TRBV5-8,ASRPDYNEQF
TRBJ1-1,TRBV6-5,ASSYADVNTEAF
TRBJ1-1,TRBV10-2,ASSEGTEAF
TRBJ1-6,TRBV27,ASSLEGENSPLH
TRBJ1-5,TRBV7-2,ASSLLGQPQH
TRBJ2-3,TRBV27,ASSPQRPSTDTQY
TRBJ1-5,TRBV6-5,ASSSAGEGVQPQH
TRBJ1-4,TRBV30,AWSSRGNEKLF
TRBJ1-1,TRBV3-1,ASSQGLTGTEAF
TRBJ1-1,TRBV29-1,SVERIMNTEAF
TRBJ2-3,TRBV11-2,ASSLDPPGGLAVHTDTQY
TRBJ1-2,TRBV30,AWSVTNYGYT
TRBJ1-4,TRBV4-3,ASSQGGQGISEKLF
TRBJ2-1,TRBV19,ASSRPVGSYNEQF
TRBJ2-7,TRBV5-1,ASSLWAQGTGFFYEQY
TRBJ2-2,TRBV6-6,ASTKGVTAGELF
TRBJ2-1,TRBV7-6,ASSYPPSGGGEQF
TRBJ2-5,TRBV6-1,ASKKVRESRSVAGETQY
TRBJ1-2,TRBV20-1,SAREKYGYT
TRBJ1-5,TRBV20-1,SARREANQPQH
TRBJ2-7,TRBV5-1,ASSLNAARHRPYEQY
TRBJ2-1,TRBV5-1,ASSLDSGYNEQF
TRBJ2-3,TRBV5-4,ASSKFGGGTDTQY
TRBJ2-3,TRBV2,ASGFRAGLADTQY
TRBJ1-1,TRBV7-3,ASSLAQGTNTEAF
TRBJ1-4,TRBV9,ASRVDEGAEKLF
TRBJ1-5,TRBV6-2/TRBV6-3,AGRAKAPQH
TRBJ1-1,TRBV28,ASSLPGLQAF
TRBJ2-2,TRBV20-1,SARDVQLGTGELF
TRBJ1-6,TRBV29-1,SITTGGDSSPLH
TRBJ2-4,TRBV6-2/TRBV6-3,ASSYSTSGIKNIQY
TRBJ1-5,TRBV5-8,ASSHARGNQPQH
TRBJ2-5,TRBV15,ATSRDNLGAQIRDQY
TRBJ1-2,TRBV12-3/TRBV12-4,ASSPQGYYGYT
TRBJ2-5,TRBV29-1,SVDVSSGRQETQY
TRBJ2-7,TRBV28,ASLTFRTGNHEQY
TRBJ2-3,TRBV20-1,SATHSGGWTDTQY
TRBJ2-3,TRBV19,ASRTSGGSTDTQY
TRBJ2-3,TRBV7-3,ASSLFGGADTQY
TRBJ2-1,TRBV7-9,ASSWSDSSEQF
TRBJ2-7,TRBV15,ATSSRTTGHEQY
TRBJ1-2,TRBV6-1,ASTTDGQGGFFGYT
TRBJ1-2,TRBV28,ASSTRGAGAYGYT
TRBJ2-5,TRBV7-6,ASGRTYQETQY
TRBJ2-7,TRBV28,ASSSPTGSSYEQY
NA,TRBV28,ASSPDRLIIQY
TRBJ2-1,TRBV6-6,ASHLGGGAMNEQF
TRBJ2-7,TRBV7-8,ASSTQRGLDPFLDVGQY
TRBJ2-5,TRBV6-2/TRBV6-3,ASRRTGGKETQY
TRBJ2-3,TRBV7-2,ASSLDGKEADTQY
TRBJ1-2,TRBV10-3,AIRGTEYGYT
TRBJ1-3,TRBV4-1,ASSPGQGPFLGNTIY
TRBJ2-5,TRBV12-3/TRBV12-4,ASRFSTGQEQH